The TCR beta chain described here comes from a study of tissue T cells after allogeneic stem cell transplantation. Turning to the study itself: Pathologist review favored tissue samples showing histologically apparent lymphocytes.

Sequencing was performed with immunoSEQ multiplex PCR; in TCRdb, only in-frame clones are kept and a portion is missing. The sample contains approximately 2,700 clones, less than 80% of which appear only once. General study points: Shared clones across patients were few; motif clustering revealed tissue-specific shared signatures. Anatomically similar tissues had similar TCR repertoires within each patient.

This clone is medium-sized in the sample. The antigen is unknown. Steroid-refractory graft-versus-host disease after allogeneic hematopoietic cell transplant qualified adults for prospective research-autopsy enrollment. This receptor was obtained from an older male patient with steroid-refractory graft-versus-host disease after an allogeneic stem cell transplant. Part of the T cells may come from the graft donor. The sample consisted of duodenal tissue, taken at autopsy.

The CDR3 region is CASSLPNQDQPQHF. CDR3 in DNA: TGTGCCAGCAGCTTACCCAATCAAGATCAGCCCCAGCATTTT. The rearrangement links TRBV7-9 to TRBJ1-5; no clear D. The CDR3 loop spans 14 amino acids. V was clipped by 2 bases and J by 5 bases, with 10 bases between them. CDR1 is SEHNR, CDR2 FQNEAQ, per germline (reference sequence).